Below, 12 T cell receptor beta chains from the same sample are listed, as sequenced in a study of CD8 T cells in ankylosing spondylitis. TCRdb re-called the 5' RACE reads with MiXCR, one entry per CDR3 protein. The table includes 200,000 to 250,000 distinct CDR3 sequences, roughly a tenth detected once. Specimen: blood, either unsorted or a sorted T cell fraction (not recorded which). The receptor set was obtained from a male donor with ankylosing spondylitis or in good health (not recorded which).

CDR3 sequence (DNA): TGTGCCAGCAGCCGCGAAGGGGGTACTGAAGCTTTCTTT. Protein product: CASSREGGTEAFF. The chain couples TRBV7-9 to TRBJ1-1, with a weak D call TRBD1 (6 bases). V was cut by 5 bases and J by 5 bases, with 12 bases left in between. This CDR3 has 13 amino acids. Looked up from germline, CDR1 is SEHNR and CDR2 is FQNEAQ (reference sequence). The full variable domain, in which reference TRBV7-9 and TRBJ1-1 provide the parts outside the CDR3, is DTGVSQNPRHKITKRGQNVTFRCDPISEHNRLYWYRQTLGQGPEFLTYFQNEAQLEKSRLLSDRFSAERPKGSFSTLEIQRTEQGDSAMYLCASSREGGTEAFFGQGTRLTVV.

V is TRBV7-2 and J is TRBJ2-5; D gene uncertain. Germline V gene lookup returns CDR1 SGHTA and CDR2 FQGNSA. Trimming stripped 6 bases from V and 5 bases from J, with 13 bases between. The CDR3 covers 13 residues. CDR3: CASRFDHGETQYF. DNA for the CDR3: TGTGCCAGCAGGTTCGACCATGGGGAGACCCAGTACTTC.

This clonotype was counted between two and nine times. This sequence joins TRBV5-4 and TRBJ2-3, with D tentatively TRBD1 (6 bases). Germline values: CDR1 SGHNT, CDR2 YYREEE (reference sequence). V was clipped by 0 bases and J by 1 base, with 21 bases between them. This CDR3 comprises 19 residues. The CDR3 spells CASSLDSGRFQGRTDTQYF. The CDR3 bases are TGTGCCAGCAGCTTGGATTCCGGTCGTTTCCAGGGGCGCACAGATACGCAGTATTTT.

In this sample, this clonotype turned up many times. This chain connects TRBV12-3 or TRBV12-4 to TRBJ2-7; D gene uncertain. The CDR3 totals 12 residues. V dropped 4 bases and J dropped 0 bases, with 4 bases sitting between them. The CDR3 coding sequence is TGTGCCAGCAGTTGGGGCTCCTACGAGCAGTACTTC. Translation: CASSWGSYEQYF.

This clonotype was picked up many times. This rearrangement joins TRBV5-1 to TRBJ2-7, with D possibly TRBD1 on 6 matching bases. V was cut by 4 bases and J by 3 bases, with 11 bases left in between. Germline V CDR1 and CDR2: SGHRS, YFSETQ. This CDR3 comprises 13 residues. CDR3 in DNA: TGCGCCAGCAGCGCTTCAGGGGACTACGAGCAGTACTTC. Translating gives CASSASGDYEQYF.

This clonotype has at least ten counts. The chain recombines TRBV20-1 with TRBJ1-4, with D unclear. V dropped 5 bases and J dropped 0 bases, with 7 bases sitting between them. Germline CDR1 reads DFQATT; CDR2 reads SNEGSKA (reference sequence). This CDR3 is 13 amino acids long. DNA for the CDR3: TGCAGTGCTTTACAACCAACTAATGAAAAACTGTTTTTT. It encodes CSALQPTNEKLFF.

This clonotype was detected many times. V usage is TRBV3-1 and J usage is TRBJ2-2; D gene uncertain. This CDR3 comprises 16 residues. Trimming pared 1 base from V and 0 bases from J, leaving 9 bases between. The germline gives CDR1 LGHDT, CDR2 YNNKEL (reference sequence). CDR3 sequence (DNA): TGTGCCAGCAGCCAAGCCCTTTACTCGAACACCGGGGAGCTGTTTTTT. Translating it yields CASSQALYSNTGELFF.

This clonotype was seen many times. CDR3 in amino acids: CSARVHTEAFF. As DNA, the CDR3 is TGCAGTGCTAGAGTTCACACTGAAGCTTTCTTT. V and J are TRBV20-1 and TRBJ1-1; D is ambiguous. Trimming removed 1 base from V and 3 bases from J, with 3 bases in between. This CDR3 has 11 residues. Germline V gene sequence: CDR1 DFQATT, CDR2 SNEGSKA (reference sequence).

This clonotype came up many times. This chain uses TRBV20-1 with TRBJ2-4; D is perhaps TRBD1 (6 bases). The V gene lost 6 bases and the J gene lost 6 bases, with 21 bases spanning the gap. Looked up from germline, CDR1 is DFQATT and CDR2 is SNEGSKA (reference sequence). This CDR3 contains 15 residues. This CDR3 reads CSAHDRRNLVNIQYF. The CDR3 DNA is TGCAGTGCACACGACAGGCGAAATCTTGTAAACATTCAGTACTTC.

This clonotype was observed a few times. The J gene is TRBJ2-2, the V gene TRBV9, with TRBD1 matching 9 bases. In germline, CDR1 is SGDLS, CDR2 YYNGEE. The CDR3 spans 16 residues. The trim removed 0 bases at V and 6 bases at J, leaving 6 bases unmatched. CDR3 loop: CASSVDWTGAAGELFF. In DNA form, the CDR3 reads TGTGCCAGCAGCGTAGATTGGACAGGGGCGGCCGGGGAGCTGTTTTTT.

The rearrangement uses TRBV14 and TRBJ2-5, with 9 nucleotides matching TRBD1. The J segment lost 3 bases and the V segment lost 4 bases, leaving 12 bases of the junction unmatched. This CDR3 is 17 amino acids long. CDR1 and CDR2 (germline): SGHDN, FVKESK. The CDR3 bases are TGTGCCAGCAGCCGGGGACAGGGTGTAGTTGTAGAAGAGACCCAGTACTTC. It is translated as CASSRGQGVVVEETQYF.

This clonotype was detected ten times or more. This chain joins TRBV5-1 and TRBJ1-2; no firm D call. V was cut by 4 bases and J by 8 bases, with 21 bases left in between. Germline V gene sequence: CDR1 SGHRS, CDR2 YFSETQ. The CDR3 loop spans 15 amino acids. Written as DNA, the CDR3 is TGCGCCAGCAGCCTCTCTGACGGGATCTCCAGCGGCTACACCTTC. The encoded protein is CASSLSDGISSGYTF.